Below, 15 T cell receptor beta chains from the same sample are listed, as sequenced in a study of cytomegalovirus exposure and HLA in healthy donors. PCR amplification relied on 60 Vbeta primers (plus 13 Jbeta primers). Sequencing was performed with immunoSEQ multiplex PCR; in TCRdb, only in-frame clones are kept and a portion is missing. The repertoire has 170,000 or so clones, roughly 84% of them found once; the top ten carry under 0.4%. Sequenced input: PBMCs. The receptors were sampled from a boy younger than 10 in good health and CMV-seronegative.

This sequence joins TRBV10-3 and TRBJ1-1, with 9 nucleotides matching TRBD1. Germline trimming cut 11 bases from V and 4 bases from J; bases unmatched to any gene: 8. The CDR3 contains 13 residues. In germline, CDR1 is ENHRY, CDR2 SYGVKD. The CDR3 nucleotides read TGTGCCTCACAGGGGGCCAAAGGCACTGAAGCTTTCTTT. Translation: CASQGAKGTEAFF.

This chain connects TRBV4-1 to TRBJ2-2; 16 bases are a match to TRBD2. Germline V gene sequence: CDR1 MGHRA, CDR2 YSYEKL. CDR3 length: 17 residues. Trimming took 3 bases from V and 6 from J; bases not matched to a gene: 4. This CDR3 reads CASSQGLAGGPSGELFF. CDR3 DNA: TGCGCCAGCAGCCAGGGACTAGCGGGAGGGCCCTCCGGGGAGCTGTTTTTT.

This clone was seen only once. The chain uses TRBV27 and TRBJ1-2; maybe TRBD1 (6 bases). Germline V CDR1 and CDR2: MNHEY, SMNVEV (reference sequence). There are 14 residues in the CDR3. V was cut by 5 bases and J by 6 bases, with 16 bases left in between. CDR3 sequence (DNA): TGTGCCAGCAGTCAAATGAACAGGGCTAATGGCTACACCTTC. Translated: CASSQMNRANGYTF.

This chain links TRBV5-1 with TRBJ1-1; a possible D gene is TRBD1 (5 bases). The germline CDR1 and CDR2 sequences are SGHRS and YFSETQ. V lost 4 bases, J lost 7 bases, and 17 bases lay in between. The CDR3 extends over 14 amino acids. CDR3 DNA sequence: TGCGCCAGCAGCATCCGGGGGGGAATCGATGAAGCTTTCTTT. Translated: CASSIRGGIDEAFF. Drawing the rest from reference TRBV5-1 and TRBJ1-1, the complete variable domain is KAGVTQTPRYLIKTRGQQVTLSCSPISGHRSVSWYQQTPGQGLQFLFEYFSETQRNKGNFPGRFSGRQFSNSRSEMNVSTLELGDSALYLCASSIRGGIDEAFFGQGTRLTVV.

The chain carries TRBV27 and TRBJ2-5; 8 bases are a match to TRBD2. V lost 6 bases and J lost 3; bases outside the gene matches: 3. Germline V lookup: CDR1 MNHEY, CDR2 SMNVEV (reference sequence). The CDR3 extends over 13 amino acids. The CDR3 DNA sequence: TGTGCCAGCAGCGGACTAGCAGAAGAGACCCAGTACTTC. It encodes CASSGLAEETQYF.

This sequence joins TRBV19 and TRBJ2-1; possible D gene TRBD2, 6 bases. Germline assignment: CDR1 LNHDA and CDR2 SQIVND (reference sequence). The V end lost 1 base, the J end lost 9 bases, and 10 bases lay between the germline ends. This CDR3 contains 13 residues. CDR3 sequence: CASSIGGGSEQFF. CDR3 DNA: TGTGCCAGTAGTATAGGCGGAGGGAGTGAGCAGTTCTTC.

The chain's CDR3 is CASSENRVGSPLHF. CDR3 DNA: TGTGCCAGCAGTGAAAACAGGGTTGGTTCACCCCTCCACTTT. V gene TRBV6-1 combines with J gene TRBJ1-6; D possibly corresponds to TRBD1 (6 bases). The CDR3 extends over 14 amino acids. Trimming pared 2 bases from V and 9 bases from J, leaving 11 bases between. The germline V gene has CDR1 MNHNS and CDR2 SASEGT.

The chain couples TRBV4-1 to TRBJ2-2; TRBD2 matches at 7 bases. The CDR3 sequence is 13 residues long. The J segment lost 7 bases and the V segment lost 4 bases, leaving 3 bases of the junction unmatched. CDR1 is MGHRA and CDR2 is YSYEKL in the germline V gene. The CDR3 DNA sequence: TGCGCCAGCAGCCCGTCGGGGGGCGGGGAGCTGTTTTTT. Residues: CASSPSGGGELFF.

The CDR3 spells CASSPSPSSFYEQYF. As DNA, the CDR3 is TGTGCCAGCAGCCCCTCCCCGAGCTCGTTCTACGAGCAGTACTTC. V is TRBV27 and J is TRBJ2-7; no firm D call. V lost 6 bases, J lost 3 bases, and 18 bases lay in between. CDR3 length: 15 residues. CDR1 and CDR2 from the germline V gene are MNHEY and SMNVEV (reference sequence).

In its sample, this clone was seen once. V usage is TRBV4-1 and J usage is TRBJ2-5, with D perhaps TRBD1 (5 bases). The V and J ends lost 1 base and 5 bases respectively, with 11 bases between them. CDR1 is MGHRA and CDR2 is YSYEKL in the germline V gene. This CDR3 has 14 residues. CDR3 residues: CASSQVGVVETQYF. The DNA of the CDR3 is TGCGCCAGCAGCCAAGTAGGGGTTGTGGAGACCCAGTACTTC.

The chain joins TRBV30 to TRBJ2-7, with TRBD1 matching over 9 bases. Per germline, CDR1 GTSNPN and CDR2 SVGIG (reference sequence). The CDR3 runs to 14 residues. J was trimmed by 5 bases and V by 2 bases; bases with no gene match: 7. The CDR3 DNA sequence: TGTGCCTGGAGTAGTCAGGGACAGGGCCACGAGCAGTACTTC. Protein product: CAWSSQGQGHEQYF.

This sequence joins TRBV1 and TRBJ2-4; TRBD2, as called in the table, went unchecked against the DNA. TRBV1 is flagged as a pseudogene. The CDR3 contains 16 residues. The CDR3: CTSSQGPGLAKNIQYF. The CDR3 nucleotides read TGCACCAGCAGCCAAGGGCCCGGACTAGCCAAAAACATTCAGTACTTC.

The V gene is TRBV6-7, the J gene TRBJ2-7; TRBD2 agrees at 9 bases. TRBV6-7 is an ORF, with its function uncertain. V lost 0 bases, J lost 3 bases, and 9 bases stayed unmatched. The CDR3 spans 17 residues. DNA of the CDR3: TGTGCCAGCAGTTACTCGAGGAAGATAGCGGGAGACTACGAGCAGTACTTC. Its translation: CASSYSRKIAGDYEQYF.

This chain links TRBV7-9 with TRBJ2-5, with D uncertain. The V and J ends lost 2 bases and 5 bases respectively, with 9 bases between them. CDR3 length: 13 amino acids. Looked up from germline, CDR1 is SEHNR and CDR2 is FQNEAQ (reference sequence). DNA for the CDR3: TGTGCCAGCAGCTTACCGCCTAGTGAGACCCAGTACTTC. This sequence encodes CASSLPPSETQYF.

This clone appeared a few times. V and J are TRBV5-6 and TRBJ1-1, with a tentative D call TRBD1 (6 bases). Germline V CDR1 and CDR2: SGHDT, YYEEEE. Trimming cost V 4 bases and J 1 base, with 11 bases left between them. The CDR3 spans 14 residues. The CDR3 region has the DNA TGTGCCAGCAGCCTCTTGACAGGGAACACTGAAGCTTTCTTT. It codes for CASSLLTGNTEAFF.